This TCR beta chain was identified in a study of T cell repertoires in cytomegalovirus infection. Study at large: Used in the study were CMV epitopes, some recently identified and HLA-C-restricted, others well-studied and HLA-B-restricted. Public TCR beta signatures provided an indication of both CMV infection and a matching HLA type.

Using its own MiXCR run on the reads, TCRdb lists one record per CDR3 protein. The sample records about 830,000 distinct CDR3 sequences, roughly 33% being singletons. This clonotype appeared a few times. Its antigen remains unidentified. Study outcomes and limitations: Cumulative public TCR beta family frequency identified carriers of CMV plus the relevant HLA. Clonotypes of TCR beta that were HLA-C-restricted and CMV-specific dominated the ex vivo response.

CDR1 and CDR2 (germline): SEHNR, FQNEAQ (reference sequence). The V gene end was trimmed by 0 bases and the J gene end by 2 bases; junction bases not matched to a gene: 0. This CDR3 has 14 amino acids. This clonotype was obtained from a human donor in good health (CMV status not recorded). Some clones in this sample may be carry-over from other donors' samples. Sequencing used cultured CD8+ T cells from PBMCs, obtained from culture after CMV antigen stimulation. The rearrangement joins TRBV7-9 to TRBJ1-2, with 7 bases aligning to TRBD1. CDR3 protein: CASSLATGNYGYTF. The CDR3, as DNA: TGTGCCAGCAGCTTAGCGACAGGGAACTATGGCTACACCTTC.